This TCR beta chain was obtained from a study of T cells in Graves' hyperthyroidism and ophthalmopathy. Uncontrolled infection, other autoimmune disease, pregnancy or lactation excluded patients. The study's findings and limits: Stable hyperthyroidism was separated from ophthalmopathy by a model based on 13 V-J features. Most thyroid clonotypes expanded above 0.001 were also detected in blood.

The TCR beta CDR3 regions underwent amplification using RNA transcripts as the source. TCR CDR3 regions were first amplified by RT-PCR with HTBI primers. One entry per CDR3 protein results from TCRdb running MiXCR on the multiplex PCR reads. The profile covers 250,000 or so distinct CDR3 sequences, with 13% to 15% appearing a single time and 30% to 35% taken by the ten largest. This clonotype occurred many times. The antigen remains undetermined. V was pared by 1 base and J by 3 bases, with 18 bases between. Germline assignment: CDR1 SEHNR and CDR2 FQNEAQ (reference sequence). The CDR3 totals 17 residues.

The chain links TRBV7-9 to TRBJ2-5; D remains ambiguous. This TCR was sampled from a woman in her fifties or sixties with Graves' hyperthyroidism that later progressed to Graves' ophthalmopathy. Material for sequencing was blood. The CDR3 DNA sequence: TGTGCCAGCAGCTTAGATGACTCCGGTACCCAAGAAGAGACCCAGTACTTC. Translated: CASSLDDSGTQEETQYF.